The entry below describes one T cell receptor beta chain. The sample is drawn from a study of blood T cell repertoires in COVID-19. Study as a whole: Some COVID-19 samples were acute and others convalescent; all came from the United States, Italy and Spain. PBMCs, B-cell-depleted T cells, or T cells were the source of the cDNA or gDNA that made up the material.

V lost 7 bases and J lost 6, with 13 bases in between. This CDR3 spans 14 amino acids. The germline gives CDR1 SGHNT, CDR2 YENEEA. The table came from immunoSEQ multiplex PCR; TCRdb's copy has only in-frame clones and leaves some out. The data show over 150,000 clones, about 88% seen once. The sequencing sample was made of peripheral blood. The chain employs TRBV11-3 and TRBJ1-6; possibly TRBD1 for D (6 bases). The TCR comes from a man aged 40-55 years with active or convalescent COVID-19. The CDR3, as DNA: TGTGCCAGCACCCCAGGGGAGATTAATTCACCCCTCCACTTT. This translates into CASTPGEINSPLHF.